This record looks at one T cell receptor (beta chain) sequence and its context. Researchers built TCR beta cDNA using 5'RACE template switching with UMIs. TCRdb reworked the 5' RACE reads into one entry per CDR3 protein, no DNA. The listing contains fewer than 400,000 distinct CDR3 sequences. This entry is derived from a study of T cells expressing NK-cell markers. As for the study in general: It was sorted CD3+CD56-NKG2C+, CD3+CD56+NKG2C- and CD3+CD56+NKG2C+ T cells that provided the TCR beta repertoires.

The CDR3 spans 14 residues. Germline CDR1 reads ENHRY; CDR2 reads SYGVKD. This receptor was obtained from a woman aged 45-65 years in good health. The sample was blood T cells: a sorted CD56 or NKG2C T cell subset, CD4+ or CD8+ T cells, or bulk PBMC T cells (not recorded which). This chain joins TRBV10-3 and TRBJ2-3; there is no DNA to check the TCRdb D call of TRBD2. The CDR3 spells CAIMAGESTDTQYF.